Presented here are 20 T cell receptor beta chains from one specimen sequenced in a study of T cell responses to AZD1222 COVID-19 vaccine. Measured with immunoSEQ multiplex PCR; TCRdb has only the in-frame clones, and not every one. This table holds approximately 98,000 clones, about 86% found once. Source: peripheral blood, taken on day 0 of AZD1222 vaccination. These receptors were taken from an adult in good health.

This clone was counted a few times. The rearrangement uses TRBV18 and TRBJ1-2; 8 nucleotides match TRBD1. The CDR3 loop spans 14 amino acids. Trimming took 3 bases from V and 9 from J; bases not matched to a gene: 9. Germline loops: CDR1 KGHSH, CDR2 LQKENI. The CDR3 reads CASSPDGQGGRYTF. The CDR3 nucleotides are TGTGCCAGCTCACCCGATGGACAGGGCGGGCGCTACACCTTC.

The J gene is TRBJ2-7, the V gene TRBV24-1; perhaps TRBD2 as D (5 bases). Trimming removed 1 base at V and 5 bases at J, with 8 bases between. Germline V gene sequence: CDR1 KGHDR, CDR2 SFDVKD. CDR3 length equals 13 residues. CDR3: CATSDFGGDEQYF. The DNA for the CDR3 is TGTGCCACCAGTGATTTCGGAGGTGACGAGCAGTACTTC.

The CDR3 DNA sequence: TGTGCCAGCAGCTTAGCCAGTGGGGAGCAGTACTTC. It codes for CASSLASGEQYF. V is TRBV7-8 and J is TRBJ2-7; the D is unclear. Germline V gene sequence: CDR1 SGHVS, CDR2 FQNEAQ. This CDR3 is 12 amino acids long. V shed 0 bases and J shed 7 bases, with 7 bases lying between them.

This rearrangement joins TRBV18 to TRBJ2-7; D unclear. The CDR3 consists of 15 residues. The V gene's germline CDR1 is KGHSH and CDR2 LQKENI. Deletions cut 1 base from V and 1 base from J, with 11 bases between. The CDR3 protein is CASSPQHTSSYEQYF. CDR3 nucleotide sequence: TGTGCCAGCTCACCACAGCATACCTCTTCCTACGAGCAGTACTTC. Drawing the rest from reference TRBV18 and TRBJ2-7, the complete variable domain is NAGVMQNPRHLVRRRGQEARLRCSPMKGHSHVYWYRQLPEEGLKFMVYLQKENIIDESGMPKERFSAEFPKEGPSILRIQQVVRGDSAAYFCASSPQHTSSYEQYFGPGTRLTVT.

The chain is built from TRBV5-1 and TRBJ1-2, with D uncertain. The CDR3 runs to 13 residues. V dropped 3 bases and J dropped 5 bases, with 11 bases sitting between them. The germline CDR1 and CDR2 sequences are SGHRS and YFSETQ. The CDR3 DNA follows: TGCGCCAGCAGCTCCCGGGGTGAATATGGCTACACCTTC. This translates into CASSSRGEYGYTF.

The rearrangement joins TRBV3-1 (or the pseudogene TRBV3-2) to TRBJ2-7; 8 positions agree with TRBD2. From germline, CDR1 is LGHDT and CDR2 YNNKEL (reference sequence). The length of the CDR3 is 16 residues. V lost 0 bases and J lost 0; bases outside the gene matches: 4. The DNA for the CDR3 is TGTGCCAGCAGCCAAGATCATCGGGGGGGCTCCTACGAGCAGTACTTC. This codes for CASSQDHRGGSYEQYF.

In this sample, this clone turned up once. The V and J genes are TRBV19 and TRBJ1-5, with a weak D call TRBD1 (6 bases). This CDR3 has 13 residues. V was shortened by 4 bases and J by 2 bases, with 6 bases between the two germline ends. Germline values: CDR1 LNHDA, CDR2 SQIVND (reference sequence). Here the CDR3 reads CASSRQGNQPQHF. CDR3 sequence (DNA): TGTGCCAGTAGTAGACAGGGCAATCAGCCCCAGCATTTT.

The chain carries TRBV5-1 and TRBJ1-4, with 7 nucleotides matching TRBD1. The CDR3 runs to 14 residues. The germline CDR1 and CDR2 sequences are SGHRS and YFSETQ. J gave up 6 bases and V 5 bases, and 7 bases lay outside the gene matches. The CDR3 is CASRRTGLDEKLFF. The DNA of the CDR3 is TGCGCCAGCAGGCGGACAGGTCTTGATGAAAAACTGTTTTTT. Combining the CDR3 with reference TRBV5-1 and TRBJ1-4 gives the whole variable domain KAGVTQTPRYLIKTRGQQVTLSCSPISGHRSVSWYQQTPGQGLQFLFEYFSETQRNKGNFPGRFSGRQFSNSRSEMNVSTLELGDSALYLCASRRTGLDEKLFFGSGTQLSVL.

This clone was seen a few times. The gene calls are TRBV6-5 and TRBJ1-2; the D gene is possibly TRBD1 (6 bases). Germline CDR1 and CDR2: MNHEY and SVGAGI. Trimming stripped 5 bases from V and 3 bases from J, with 13 bases between. CDR3 size: 14 residues. CDR3 sequence (DNA): TGTGCCAGCAGTCTAAACAGGGATCACTATGGCTACACCTTC. Its protein is CASSLNRDHYGYTF.

The chain uses TRBV6-6 and TRBJ1-3; no firm D call. This CDR3 has 12 amino acids. In germline, CDR1 is MNHNY, CDR2 SVGAGI (reference sequence). Deletions cut 8 bases from V and 0 bases from J, with 5 bases between. The chain's CDR3 is CASLGSGNTIYF. The CDR3 DNA reads TGTGCCAGCCTGGGCTCTGGAAACACCATATATTTT.

This clone occurred a few times. The rearrangement links TRBV5-4 to TRBJ1-2; no firm D call. Germline V gene data show CDR1 as SGHNT and CDR2 as YYREEE (reference sequence). There are 12 residues in the CDR3. Deletions cut 0 bases from V and 6 bases from J, with 6 bases between. The DNA for the CDR3 is TGTGCCAGCAGCTTGGACTATAATGGCTACACCTTC. Its protein product is CASSLDYNGYTF.

The chain joins TRBV7-2 to TRBJ1-6, with a tentative D call TRBD1 (5 bases). The CDR3 is made up of 15 amino acids. The germline V and J ends were trimmed by 1 base and 9 bases, with 13 bases remaining between them. Germline V lookup: CDR1 SGHTA, CDR2 FQGNSA. The DNA of the CDR3 is TGTGCCAGCAGCTTAGATGGGACGGATAGTTCACCCCTCCACTTT. Its translation is CASSLDGTDSSPLHF.

The chain recombines TRBV6-5 with TRBJ1-3; no clear D gene. Between the trimmed V and J ends, which lost 8 bases and 0 bases, there was a span of 5 bases. Germline V gene sequence: CDR1 MNHEY, CDR2 SVGAGI. The CDR3 extends over 12 amino acids. CDR3 bases: TGTGCCAGCGTAAGCTCTGGAAACACCATATATTTT. It specifies CASVSSGNTIYF.

The J gene is TRBJ2-7, the V gene TRBV5-4; D remains ambiguous. CDR1 SGHNT and CDR2 YYREEE come from the germline V gene (reference sequence). Deletions cut 5 bases from V and 7 bases from J, with 13 bases between. The CDR3 is 12 amino acids. This chain's CDR3 is CASSLPFEEQYF. The CDR3 DNA reads TGTGCCAGCAGTTTGCCGTTCGAGGAGCAGTACTTC.

The chain is built from TRBV5-1 and TRBJ2-2, with D possibly TRBD1 on 5 matching bases. With 5 bases removed from V and 6 bases from J, the gap between germline ends came to 8 bases. Germline lookup yields CDR1 SGHRS and CDR2 YFSETQ. The CDR3 is made up of 12 amino acids. In DNA form, the CDR3 reads TGCGCCAGCAGTCAGGGTTCCGGGGAGCTGTTTTTT. Residues: CASSQGSGELFF.

There are a few counts of this clone. V usage is TRBV28 and J usage is TRBJ1-2, with 8 bases that match TRBD1. V dropped 6 bases and J dropped 5; count of bases not matched to a gene: 8. The CDR3 sequence is 14 residues long. The germline V gene has CDR1 MDHEN and CDR2 SYDVKM. CDR3 nucleotide sequence: TGTGCCAGCAGGCCACAGGGGGTCTCATATGGCTACACCTTC. Its protein is CASRPQGVSYGYTF.

This clone was recorded once. V is TRBV5-1 and J is TRBJ1-3; no definite D call. CDR1 is SGHRS, CDR2 YFSETQ, per germline. V gave up 2 bases and J gave up 4 bases, with 7 bases separating them. The length of the CDR3 is 13 residues. The CDR3 DNA reads TGCGCCAGCAGCTTAACATCCGGAAACACCATATATTTT. Amino acid sequence: CASSLTSGNTIYF. Filled out from reference TRBV5-1 and TRBJ1-3, the complete variable domain reads KAGVTQTPRYLIKTRGQQVTLSCSPISGHRSVSWYQQTPGQGLQFLFEYFSETQRNKGNFPGRFSGRQFSNSRSEMNVSTLELGDSALYLCASSLTSGNTIYFGEGSWLTVV.

The chain combines TRBV6-5 with TRBJ2-3; D uncertain. The germline gives CDR1 MNHEY, CDR2 SVGAGI. V was cut by 2 bases and J by 0 bases, with 12 bases left in between. The CDR3 is 16 amino acids. CDR3 sequence (DNA): TGTGCCAGCAGTTACGGGCGGTCGACTAGCACAGATACGCAGTATTTT. As protein: CASSYGRSTSTDTQYF.

The chain couples TRBV7-8 to TRBJ1-1, with D perhaps matching TRBD1 (6 bases). The CDR3 runs to 14 residues. Per germline, CDR1 SGHVS and CDR2 FQNEAQ. V lost 5 bases and J 0 bases, leaving 10 bases between the germline ends. The CDR3 nucleotides are TGTGCCAGCAGCCAAGGACAGCTGAACACTGAAGCTTTCTTT. Protein sequence: CASSQGQLNTEAFF.

The chain uses TRBV29-1 and TRBJ2-7, with 9 bases aligning to TRBD1. Germline V gives CDR1 SQVTM, CDR2 ANQGSEA. V was pared by 7 bases and J by 3 bases, with 7 bases of the junction left unmatched. The CDR3 extends over 13 amino acids. The CDR3 is CSAGGTGSYEQYF. In DNA form, the CDR3 reads TGCAGCGCTGGGGGGACAGGGAGCTACGAGCAGTACTTC.